Given below is one TCR beta chain in context. The data are from a study of blood T cell repertoires in COVID-19. Study at large: In each case, the material was cDNA or gDNA derived from T cells, B-cell-depleted T cells, or PBMCs.

How the authors handled the data: Amplification of reference gene primers was used by the study to estimate nucleated cell counts. Assay used: immunoSEQ multiplex PCR; TCRdb lists only in-frame clones, some missing. Clonal size and the V and J genes are those of that table, whereas D and trimming came from the DNA. Of about 210,000 clones listed, approximately 81% are singletons. The V gene's germline CDR1 is SGHRS and CDR2 YFSETQ. V was shortened by 4 bases and J by 1 base, with 12 bases between the two germline ends. CDR3 length: 14 amino acids. Individuals aged about 18 to 95 years were recruited from 20 to 25 US areas.

The specimen was PBMCs or T cells enriched from blood (not recorded which). The sequence came from a woman aged 45-59 years with acute COVID-19. The chain employs TRBV5-1 and TRBJ2-7; possible D gene TRBD2, 5 bases. The CDR3 nucleotides are TGCGCCAGCAGCGGAGGACCGGGGTCCTACGAGCAGTACTTC. Protein product: CASSGGPGSYEQYF.